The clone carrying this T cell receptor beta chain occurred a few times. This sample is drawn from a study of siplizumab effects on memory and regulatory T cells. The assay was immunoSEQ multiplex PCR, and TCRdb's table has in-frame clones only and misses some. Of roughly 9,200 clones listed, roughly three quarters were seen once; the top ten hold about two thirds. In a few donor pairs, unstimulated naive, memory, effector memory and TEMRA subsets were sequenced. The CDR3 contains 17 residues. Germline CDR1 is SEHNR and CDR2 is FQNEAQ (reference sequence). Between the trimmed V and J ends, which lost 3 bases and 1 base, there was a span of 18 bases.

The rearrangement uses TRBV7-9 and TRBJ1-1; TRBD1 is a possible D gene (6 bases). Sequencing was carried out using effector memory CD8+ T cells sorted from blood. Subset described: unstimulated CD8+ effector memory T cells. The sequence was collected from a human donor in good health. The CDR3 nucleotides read TGTGCCAGCAGCTTCTACCCCTTACAGGGTACGAACACTGAAGCTTTCTTT. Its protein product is CASSFYPLQGTNTEAFF.